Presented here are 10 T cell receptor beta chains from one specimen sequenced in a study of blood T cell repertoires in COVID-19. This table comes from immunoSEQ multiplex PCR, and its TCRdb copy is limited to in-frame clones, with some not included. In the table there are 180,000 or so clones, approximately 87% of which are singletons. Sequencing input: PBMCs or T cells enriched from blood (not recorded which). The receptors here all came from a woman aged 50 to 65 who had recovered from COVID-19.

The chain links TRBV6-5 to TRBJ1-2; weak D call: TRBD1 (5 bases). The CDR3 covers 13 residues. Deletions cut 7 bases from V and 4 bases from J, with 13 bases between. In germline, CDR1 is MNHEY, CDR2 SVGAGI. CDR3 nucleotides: TGTGCCAGCACTCCGGGGGGTGGCTATGGCTACACCTTC. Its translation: CASTPGGGYGYTF.

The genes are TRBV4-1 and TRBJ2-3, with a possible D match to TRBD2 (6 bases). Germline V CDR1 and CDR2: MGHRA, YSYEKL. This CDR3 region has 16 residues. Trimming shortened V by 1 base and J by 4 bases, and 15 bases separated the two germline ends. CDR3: CASSQGVLARPDTQYF. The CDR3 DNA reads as TGCGCCAGCAGCCAAGGGGTTCTAGCGCGGCCAGATACGCAGTATTTT.

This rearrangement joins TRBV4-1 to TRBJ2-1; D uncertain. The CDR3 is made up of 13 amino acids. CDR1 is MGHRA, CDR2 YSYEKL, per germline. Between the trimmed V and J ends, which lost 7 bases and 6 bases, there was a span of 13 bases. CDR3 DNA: TGCGCCAGCACCAAGCCCCCCGGCAATGAGCAGTTCTTC. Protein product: CASTKPPGNEQFF.

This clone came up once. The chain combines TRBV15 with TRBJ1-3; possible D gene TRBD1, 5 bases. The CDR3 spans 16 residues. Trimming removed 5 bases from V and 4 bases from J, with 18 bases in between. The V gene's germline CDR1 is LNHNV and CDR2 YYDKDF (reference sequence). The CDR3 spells CATSPPLPGIGNTIYF. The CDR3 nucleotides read TGTGCCACCAGCCCCCCTCTTCCAGGGATCGGAAACACCATATATTTT.

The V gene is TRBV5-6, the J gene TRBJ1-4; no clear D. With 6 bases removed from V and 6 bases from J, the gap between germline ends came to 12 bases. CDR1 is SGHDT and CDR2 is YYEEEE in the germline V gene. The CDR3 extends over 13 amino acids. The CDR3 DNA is TGTGCCAGCACCACTTGGGAGGATGAAAAACTGTTTTTT. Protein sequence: CASTTWEDEKLFF.

CDR3 DNA sequence: TGTGCCAGCTCAAGGACAGGGGGTAGTCAGCCCCAGCATTTT. Protein: CASSRTGGSQPQHF. J is TRBJ1-5 and V is TRBV18, with TRBD1 matching over 10 bases. Germline CDR1 reads KGHSH; CDR2 reads LQKENI. V gave up 5 bases and J gave up 6 bases; unmatched junction bases: 4. The CDR3 sequence is 14 residues long.

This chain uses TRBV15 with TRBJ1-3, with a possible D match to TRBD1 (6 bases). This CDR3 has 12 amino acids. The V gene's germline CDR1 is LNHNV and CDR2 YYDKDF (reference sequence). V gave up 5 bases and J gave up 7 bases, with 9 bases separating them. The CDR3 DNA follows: TGTGCCACCAGCGCTCAGGGGAACACCATATATTTT. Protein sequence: CATSAQGNTIYF. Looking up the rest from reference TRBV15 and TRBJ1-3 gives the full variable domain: DAMVIQNPRYQVTQFGKPVTLSCSQTLNHNVMYWYQQKSSQAPKLLFHYYDKDFNNEADTPDNFQSRRPNTSFCFLDIRSPGLGDTAMYLCATSAQGNTIYFGEGSWLTVV.

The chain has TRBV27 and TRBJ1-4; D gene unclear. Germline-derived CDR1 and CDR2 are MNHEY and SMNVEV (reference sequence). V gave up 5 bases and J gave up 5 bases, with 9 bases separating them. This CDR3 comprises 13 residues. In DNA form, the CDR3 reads TGTGCCAGCAGTAACAGAGGGAATGAAAAACTGTTTTTT. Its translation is CASSNRGNEKLFF.

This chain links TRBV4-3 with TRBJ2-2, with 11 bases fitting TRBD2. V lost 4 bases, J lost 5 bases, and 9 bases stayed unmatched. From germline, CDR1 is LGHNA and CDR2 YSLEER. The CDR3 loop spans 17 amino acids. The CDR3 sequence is CASSRVAGGPGTGELFF. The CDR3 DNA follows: TGCGCCAGCAGCCGGGTAGCGGGAGGGCCGGGAACCGGGGAGCTGTTTTTT.

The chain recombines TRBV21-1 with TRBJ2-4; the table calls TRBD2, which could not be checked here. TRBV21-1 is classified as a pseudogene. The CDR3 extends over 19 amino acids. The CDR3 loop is CALSGLAGHPRRCKNIQYF. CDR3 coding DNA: TGTGCCTTATCGGGACTAGCGGGACATCCCCGGCGCTGCAAAAACATTCAGTACTTC.